Listed below are T cell receptor beta chains from one sample, sequenced in a study of T cells in tumors after PD-1 blockade. Clones were sequenced by immunoSEQ multiplex PCR, and TCRdb holds only the in-frame ones, with some missing. Here the sample spans 40,000 to 55,000 clones, 79% being singletons. The sequences come from PBMCs, collected before anti-PD-1 treatment. The receptors originated from a human donor with basal cell carcinoma. Both conserved end residues are part of each CDR3. Fields, in order: J gene, D gene, CDR3 length, V gene, clone size, CDR3 DNA, CDR3 protein. A D gene is named only where the DNA matches it firmly. Size tells how often a clone was seen (once, few, many) or the class of an expanded clone, and some rows leave it out.

TRBJ2-7 TRBD2 15 TRBV27 - TGTGCCAGCAGTCCGCTAGCGGGGGTAAACGACGAGCAGTACTTC CASSPLAGVNDEQYF
TRBJ2-5 TRBD1 15 TRBV5-1 - TGCGCCAGCAGCTTGGGAGGGACAGGGATAGAGACCCAGTACTTC CASSLGGTGIETQYF
TRBJ1-2 - 14 TRBV5-5 - TGTGCCAGCAGCATTATACAGGGAGGCTATGGCTACACCTTC CASSIIQGGYGYTF
TRBJ2-4 - 16 TRBV24-1 - TGTGCCACCAGTGATTCGTCAGCCTCTGCCAAAAACATTCAGTACTTC CATSDSSASAKNIQYF
TRBJ2-5 TRBD1 16 TRBV28 - TGTGCCAGCAGTTTATCCCCCGGGACAGTACAAGAGACCCAGTACTTC CASSLSPGTVQETQYF
TRBJ1-1 - 13 TRBV2 - TGTGCCAGCAGTTACAGGGAGAACACTGAAGCTTTCTTT CASSYRENTEAFF
TRBJ2-7 - 14 TRBV5-1 - TGCGCCAGCAGCTTGGACAGGGAAGCCTACGAGCAGTACTTC CASSLDREAYEQYF
TRBJ2-1 - 14 TRBV2 few TGTGCCAGCAGTGAGCAGGGTGCCTACAATGAGCAGTTCTTC CASSEQGAYNEQFF
TRBJ2-3 - 14 TRBV5-1 - TGCGCCAGCAGCTTGAGACAGGTCACAGATACGCAGTATTTT CASSLRQVTDTQYF
TRBJ2-2 - 15 TRBV5-1 - TGCGCCAGCAGCTTGGAGGGGGAAAACACCGGGGAGCTGTTTTTT CASSLEGENTGELFF
TRBJ1-1 - 14 TRBV19 - TGTGCCAGTATCATGGACGGTCGGGGCACTGAAGCTTTCTTT CASIMDGRGTEAFF
TRBJ2-1 TRBD2 15 TRBV29-1 - TGCAGCGTGGAGGGACTAGCGGGAGCGAGCAATGAGCAGTTCTTC CSVEGLAGASNEQFF
TRBJ2-7 TRBD1 16 TRBV6-1 - TGTGCCAGCAGTGAAGAGCCGGGACAGGTAGCCTACGAGCAGTACTTC CASSEEPGQVAYEQYF
TRBJ2-7 - 13 TRBV21-1 - TGTGCCAGCAGCCCCCGGGATCGGCGCGAGCAGTACTTC CASSPRDRREQYF
TRBJ1-2 - 14 TRBV2 - TGTGCCAGCAACCCCCGGGGGGGGACCTATGGCTACACCTTC CASNPRGGTYGYTF
TRBJ2-2 - 13 TRBV19 - TGTGCCAGCACCACCTTCCTGGCCGGGGAGCTGTTTTTT CASTTFLAGELFF
TRBJ2-3 - 13 TRBV29-1 - TGCAGCGTGGGTAACCGGGCCCAAGATACGCAGTATTTT CSVGNRAQDTQYF
TRBJ2-2 - 15 TRBV5-4 - TGTGCCAGCAGCTTGGACTATACAAACACCGGGGAGCTGTTTTTT CASSLDYTNTGELFF
TRBJ2-2 - 14 TRBV27 few TGTGCCAGCAGTTTATACAAGGACACCGGGGAGCTGTTTTTT CASSLYKDTGELFF
TRBJ2-3 - 14 TRBV6-5 - TGTGCCAGCCTCGTGCAAGGCAGCACAGATACGCAGTATTTT CASLVQGSTDTQYF
TRBJ1-5 - 13 TRBV5-6 few TGTGCCAGCAGCCAGGGGACCAATCAGCCCCAGCATTTT CASSQGTNQPQHF
TRBJ1-4 TRBD1 17 TRBV3-1/TRBV3-2 once TGTGCCAGCAGCCAGGTGCTCAGGGGGGGGATCAATGAAAAACTGTTTTTT CASSQVLRGGINEKLFF
TRBJ1-1 - 13 TRBV6-5 - TGTGCCAGCATCCTACAGGGGAACACTGAAGCTTTCTTT CASILQGNTEAFF
TRBJ2-5 - 15 TRBV15 - TGTGCCACCAGCACCGGCGACGGAAGCCAAGAGACCCAGTACTTC CATSTGDGSQETQYF
TRBJ1-6 - 15 TRBV4-2 - TGTGCCAGCAGCCACCCAGGGGTTCCAAATTCACCCCTCCACTTT CASSHPGVPNSPLHF
TRBJ1-2 TRBD1 15 TRBV5-1 - TGCGCCAGCAGCCAAAACAGGGGAAAGGAGGGTGGCTACACCTTC CASSQNRGKEGGYTF
TRBJ2-5 - 13 TRBV7-6 - TGTGCCAGCAGCTTAGACCAAGCGACGACCCAGTACTTC CASSLDQATTQYF
TRBJ2-3 - 11 TRBV19 - TGTGCCAGTAGTAGTGGATATACGCAGTATTTT CASSSGYTQYF
TRBJ1-2 - 14 TRBV5-1 - TGCGCCAGCAGCTACCTAACAGGTTCGGCCGGCTACACCTTC CASSYLTGSAGYTF
TRBJ1-2 - 12 TRBV7-9 - TGTGCCAGCAGCTTAGACAACTATGGCTACACCTTC CASSLDNYGYTF
TRBJ1-5 - 14 TRBV27 - TGTGCCAGCAGTTTACGACAGCTCAATCAGCCCCAGCATTTT CASSLRQLNQPQHF
TRBJ2-3 - 12 TRBV24-1 - TGTGCCACCGCCAGGAGCACAGATACGCAGTATTTT CATARSTDTQYF
TRBJ1-5 TRBD1 15 TRBV19 - TGTGCCAGTAGTATTTCGGAACAGGGGCGTCAGCCCCAGCATTTT CASSISEQGRQPQHF
TRBJ2-5 TRBD1 16 TRBV28 few TGTGCCAGCAGTTCGTTGGGACAGGGAACCCAAGAGACCCAGTACTTC CASSSLGQGTQETQYF
TRBJ1-6 TRBD1 15 TRBV2 - TGTGCCAGCAGCACCTGGACAGGGAATAATTCACCCCTCCACTTT CASSTWTGNNSPLHF
TRBJ2-1 - 11 TRBV19 - TGTGCCAGTAGTACGTTCAATGAGCAGTTCTTC CASSTFNEQFF
TRBJ2-1 TRBD2 15 TRBV7-3 few TGTGCCAGCAGCCGTCCGGAGCGGGGGCTCAATGAGCAGTTCTTC CASSRPERGLNEQFF
TRBJ1-3 - 15 TRBV6-5 - TGTGCCAGCAGTTTGGGCAGATCGGGAGGAAACACCATATATTTT CASSLGRSGGNTIYF
TRBJ2-3 TRBD2 20 TRBV27 - TGTGCCAGCAGTTTATATTTACCGAGGTCTAGCGGGGGGGGGACAGATACGCAGTATTTT CASSLYLPRSSGGGTDTQYF
TRBJ2-2 - 17 TRBV4-1 - TGCGCCAGCAGCCAAGTCGACATGGGGTTTATCACCGGGGAGCTGTTTTTT CASSQVDMGFITGELFF
TRBJ1-1 TRBD1 18 TRBV2 - TGTGCCAGCAGGGAAAGGTGGGGACAGGGCAAGGTGAACACTGAAGCTTTCTTT CASRERWGQGKVNTEAFF
TRBJ2-7 TRBD1 17 TRBV3-1/TRBV3-2 once TGTGCCAGCAGCCAAGACCTCGGACAGGGGCTGTCCTACGAGCAGTACTTC CASSQDLGQGLSYEQYF
TRBJ2-3 - 11 TRBV28 - TGTGCCAGCACCACCACAGATACGCAGTATTTT CASTTTDTQYF
TRBJ1-4 TRBD1 15 TRBV7-9 - TGTGCCAGCAGCCGGGGGGACAGGACCCATGAAAAACTGTTTTTT CASSRGDRTHEKLFF
TRBJ2-1 - 16 TRBV3-1/TRBV3-2 - TGTGCCAGCAGCCAAGGTTGGCAAGGCACCTACAATGAGCAGTTCTTC CASSQGWQGTYNEQFF
TRBJ2-2 - 15 TRBV29-1 - TGCAGCGGGCTCAAGGACATAGGGAACACCGGGGAGCTGTTTTTT CSGLKDIGNTGELFF
TRBJ1-5 TRBD1 14 TRBV29-1 - TGCAGCGTTGGGGACAGGGCAGGCAATCAGCCCCAGCATTTT CSVGDRAGNQPQHF
TRBJ1-2 - 12 TRBV7-9 - TGTGCCAGCAGCTTACCAGGGCTGAACTACACCTTC CASSLPGLNYTF
TRBJ2-5 - 14 TRBV6-2/TRBV6-3 - TGTGCCAGCAGTTACTCGGGGGGACGGGAGACCCAGTACTTC CASSYSGGRETQYF
TRBJ2-3 - 14 TRBV5-1 - TGCGCCAGCAGCTTGGCGGACGTCACAGATACGCAGTATTTT CASSLADVTDTQYF
TRBJ1-3 TRBD1 14 TRBV10-3 - TGTGCCATCAGTGGGACAGGCTCTGGAAACACCATATATTTT CAISGTGSGNTIYF
TRBJ1-1 - 12 TRBV6-1 - TGTGCCAGCAGTGAAGGAAGTCTTGAAGCTTTCTTT CASSEGSLEAFF
TRBJ2-3 TRBD1 15 TRBV18 - TGTGCCAGCTCCGCGGGACAGGGACCGACGGATACGCAGTATTTT CASSAGQGPTDTQYF
TRBJ1-2 - 14 TRBV28 - TGTGCCAGCAGTTCTCCCGGGACACCGGGAGGTCACACCTTC CASSSPGTPGGHTF
TRBJ2-5 - 13 TRBV5-6 - TGTGCCAGTGCGGGATCCTCTCAAGAGACCCAGTACTTC CASAGSSQETQYF
TRBJ2-1 TRBD2 15 TRBV4-2 - TGTGCCAGCAGCCAAGTGGGGACTAGCGGTAATGAGCAGTTCTTC CASSQVGTSGNEQFF
TRBJ1-5 - 13 TRBV10-2 - TGCGCCAGCAGTGAACAACCAAATCAGCCCCAGCATTTT CASSEQPNQPQHF
TRBJ2-7 TRBD1 14 TRBV28 - TGTGCCAGCAAACAACAGGGGCCCTCCTACGAGCAGTACTTC CASKQQGPSYEQYF
TRBJ2-2 TRBD1 17 TRBV19 few TGTGCCAGTAGCCGTGGGGACAGGGGGAAGTGGACCGGGGAGCTGTTTTTT CASSRGDRGKWTGELFF
TRBJ1-2 - 14 TRBV5-1 - TGCGCCAGCAGGGAGCGGGGGCAGGGCGGAGGCTACACCTTC CASRERGQGGGYTF